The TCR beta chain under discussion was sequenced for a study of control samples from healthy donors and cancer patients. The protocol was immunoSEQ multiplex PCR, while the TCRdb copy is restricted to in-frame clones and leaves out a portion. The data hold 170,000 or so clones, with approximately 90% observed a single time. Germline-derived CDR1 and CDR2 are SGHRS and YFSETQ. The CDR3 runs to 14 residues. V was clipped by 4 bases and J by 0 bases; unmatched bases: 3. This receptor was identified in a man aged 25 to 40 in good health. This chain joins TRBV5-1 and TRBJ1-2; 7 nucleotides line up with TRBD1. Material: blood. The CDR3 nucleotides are TGCGCCAGCAGCAATACAGGGGCTAACTATGGCTACACCTTC. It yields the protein CASSNTGANYGYTF.